A selection of T cell receptor beta chains follows, all from one sample in a study of CD8+ T cells in alopecia areata. Profiled with immunoSEQ multiplex PCR; TCRdb holds only in-frame clones, not every one. The sample carries 65,000 to 90,000 clones, 51% recorded once. The specimen was NKG2D-high CD8+ T cells sorted from blood. Receptors originate from a human donor with alopecia areata. The CDR3 runs from the conserved cysteine through the conserved F or W. The D gene is left open where the match is weak. The size of a clone is reported for some rows only, either as once, few or many, or as a class for expanded clones.

V gene	J gene	D gene	clone size	CDR3 length	CDR3 protein	CDR3 DNA
TRBV28	TRBJ2-7	TRBD1	few	14	CASSYRDRAHEQYF	TGTGCCAGCAGTTACCGGGACAGGGCCCACGAGCAGTACTTC
TRBV25-1	TRBJ2-7	.	.	16	CASSDYIRDGSYEQYF	TGTGCCAGCAGTGATTATATCCGGGACGGCTCCTACGAGCAGTACTTC
TRBV29-1	TRBJ2-7	TRBD1	.	14	CSVEYRDRGSEQYF	TGCAGCGTTGAATACCGGGACAGGGGAAGCGAGCAGTACTTC
TRBV6-5	TRBJ2-1	TRBD2	.	15	CASAQTSGSSNEQFF	TGTGCCAGCGCGCAGACTAGCGGGAGTAGTAATGAGCAGTTCTTC
TRBV27	TRBJ1-1	TRBD1	.	15	CASSLRGQGYTEAFF	TGTGCCAGCAGTTTAAGAGGACAGGGGTACACTGAAGCTTTCTTT
TRBV29-1	TRBJ2-3	.	.	15	CSVEDPRGDADTQYF	TGCAGCGTTGAAGATCCTAGGGGGGATGCAGATACGCAGTATTTT
TRBV29-1	TRBJ2-7	.	.	11	CSVNANYEQYF	TGCAGCGTTAACGCTAACTACGAGCAGTACTTC
TRBV5-1	TRBJ2-1	TRBD1	.	15	CASSFNRGVDNEQFF	TGCGCCAGCAGCTTCAACAGGGGGGTGGACAATGAGCAGTTCTTC
TRBV30	TRBJ2-5	.	.	15	CAWEFRGRLQETQYF	TGTGCCTGGGAGTTTCGCGGCCGGTTGCAAGAGACCCAGTACTTC
TRBV2	TRBJ2-7	.	.	12	CASTLRGYEQYF	TGTGCCAGCACACTGAGGGGCTACGAGCAGTACTTC
TRBV5-1	TRBJ2-7	TRBD2	.	18	CASSLNLAGDLSSYEQYF	TGCGCCAGCAGCTTGAACCTAGCGGGGGACCTGAGCTCCTACGAGCAGTACTTC
TRBV29-1	TRBJ2-1	TRBD2	few	11	CSVVLAGEQFF	TGCAGCGTGGTGCTAGCGGGAGAGCAGTTCTTC
TRBV27	TRBJ1-2	TRBD1	.	13	CASSWTGGYGYTF	TGTGCCAGCAGCTGGACAGGGGGCTATGGCTACACCTTC
TRBV9	TRBJ2-3	.	.	14	CASSLTEYTDTQYF	TGTGCCAGCAGCCTGACAGAGTACACAGATACGCAGTATTTT
TRBV10-3	TRBJ2-7	.	.	12	CAISESIYEQYF	TGTGCCATCAGTGAGTCGATCTACGAGCAGTACTTC
TRBV11-2	TRBJ2-7	.	.	14	CASSFGASSYEQYF	TGTGCCAGCAGCTTCGGGGCAAGCTCCTACGAGCAGTACTTC
TRBV13	TRBJ2-4	.	.	12	CASSLGGSIQYF	TGTGCCAGCAGCTTAGGGGGCAGCATTCAGTACTTC
TRBV7-9	TRBJ2-1	.	.	13	CASSQDSYNEQFF	TGTGCCAGCAGCCAAGACTCCTACAATGAGCAGTTCTTC
TRBV28	TRBJ1-5	.	.	15	CASSLKGSGTQPQHF	TGTGCCAGCAGTTTAAAAGGGTCGGGAACTCAGCCCCAGCATTTT
TRBV9	TRBJ1-2	.	few	10	CASSGPGYTF	TGTGCCAGCAGCGGACCCGGCTACACCTTC
TRBV11-2	TRBJ2-7	.	.	15	CASSSVATGSYEQYF	TGTGCCAGCAGCTCAGTGGCGACAGGTTCCTACGAGCAGTACTTC
TRBV11-2	TRBJ2-7	.	.	15	CASSLEAGQSYEQYF	TGTGCCAGCAGCTTAGAGGCAGGGCAATCCTACGAGCAGTACTTC
TRBV6-6	TRBJ1-6	.	.	13	CASKTVLTSPLHF	TGTGCCAGCAAGACAGTTTTAACCTCACCCCTCCACTTT
TRBV28	TRBJ2-1	.	.	15	CASSDATTSYNEQFF	TGTGCCAGCAGTGACGCCACGACCTCCTACAATGAACAGTTCTTC
TRBV29-1	TRBJ2-3	.	few	13	CSVEAKSTDTQYF	TGCAGCGTTGAAGCGAAGAGCACAGATACGCAGTATTTT
TRBV4-1	TRBJ2-7	.	few	13	CASSQELVYEQYF	TGCGCCAGCAGCCAAGAACTAGTGTACGAGCAGTACTTC
TRBV29-1	TRBJ2-1	TRBD2	few	16	CSVAGTSGSSNNEQFF	TGCAGCGTTGCGGGCACTAGCGGGAGTTCCAACAATGAGCAGTTCTTC
TRBV7-2	TRBJ2-7	TRBD1	.	14	CASSHGQGIDEQYF	TGTGCCAGCAGCCATGGACAGGGTATCGACGAGCAGTACTTC
TRBV7-9	TRBJ1-5	.	.	12	CASSLWDQPQHF	TGTGCCAGCAGCCTGTGGGATCAGCCCCAGCATTTT
TRBV19	TRBJ2-4	.	.	14	CASSSWESKNIQYF	TGTGCCTCGTCGTCTTGGGAGTCCAAAAACATTCAGTACTTC
TRBV19	TRBJ2-7	TRBD2	.	13	CASSATSGYEQYF	TGTGCCAGTAGTGCGACTAGCGGCTACGAGCAGTACTTC
TRBV28	TRBJ1-2	.	few	12	CASSIPGYGYTF	TGTGCCAGCAGCATCCCCGGGTACGGCTACACCTTC
TRBV7-2	TRBJ2-7	.	.	13	CASSFLGGNEQYF	TGTGCCAGCAGCTTTTTGGGGGGAAACGAGCAGTACTTC
TRBV6-6	TRBJ1-6	.	.	12	CASSYENSPLHF	TGTGCCAGCAGTTACGAGAATTCACCCCTCCACTTT
TRBV7-9	TRBJ2-7	.	.	13	CASSSSTGPEQYF	TGTGCCAGCAGCTCGTCTACAGGGCCCGAGCAGTACTTC
TRBV2	TRBJ2-7	TRBD1	.	14	CASSEVQGAYEQYF	TGTGCCAGCAGTGAAGTACAGGGGGCCTACGAGCAGTACTTC
TRBV2	TRBJ1-5	.	.	11	CASSEVGAQHF	TGTGCCAGCAGTGAAGTTGGGGCCCAGCATTTT
TRBV7-8	TRBJ1-5	.	.	15	CASSLGGGAYQPQHF	TGTGCCAGCAGCTTGGGTGGGGGGGCCTATCAGCCCCAGCATTTT
TRBV5-6	TRBJ2-5	.	.	14	CASSLSGEEETQYF	TGTGCCAGCAGCCTTTCGGGGGAGGAAGAGACCCAGTACTTC
TRBV6-5	TRBJ2-7	.	once	14	CASSYSDGSYEQYF	TGTGCCAGCAGTTACTCCGACGGCTCCTACGAGCAGTACTTC
TRBV7-9	TRBJ2-3	TRBD2	.	15	CASSPPRGSTDTQYF	TGTGCCAGCAGTCCTCCGCGGGGGAGCACAGATACGCAGTATTTT